One and the same sample provided the 7 T cell receptor beta chains below, sequenced in a study of T cell changes during pregnancy in multiple sclerosis. Libraries were prepared by immunoSEQ multiplex PCR; TCRdb keeps only in-frame clonotypes and omits some of them. The sample lists about 68,000 clones, about nine tenths occurring once. Here the sequenced sample was peripheral blood, taken after pregnancy. These receptors were obtained from a female donor in good health, enrolled as a control in a pregnancy study.

The chain links TRBV28 to TRBJ1-2; perhaps TRBD1 as D (5 bases). V dropped 2 bases and J dropped 10 bases, with 14 bases sitting between them. From germline, CDR1 is MDHEN and CDR2 SYDVKM. The CDR3 sequence is 13 residues long. The CDR3 sequence: CASSLERGSSYTF. The CDR3, as DNA: TGTGCCAGCAGTTTAGAACGGGGGAGCTCCTACACCTTC.

In DNA form, the CDR3 reads TGTGCCAGCAGTGCGGGCTCCTACAATGAGCAGTTCTTC. Translated, it gives CASSAGSYNEQFF. The genes are TRBV6-4 and TRBJ2-1; no definite D call. The V and J ends lost 4 bases and 0 bases respectively, with 4 bases between them. CDR1 MRHNA and CDR2 SNTAGT come from the germline V gene. The CDR3 is 13 residues long.

This clone was counted between two and nine times. The chain uses TRBV7-9 and TRBJ2-7, with TRBD1 identical over 9 bases. This CDR3 has 14 residues. Trimming removed 4 bases from V and 4 bases from J; junction bases left unmatched: 5. Germline values: CDR1 SEHNR, CDR2 FQNEAQ (reference sequence). The CDR3 DNA follows: TGTGCCAGCAGCTCCTGGGACAGGGAGTACGAGCAGTACTTC. Its translation is CASSSWDREYEQYF. Full variable domain (missing parts from reference TRBV7-9 and TRBJ2-7): DTGVSQNPRHKITKRGQNVTFRCDPISEHNRLYWYRQTLGQGPEFLTYFQNEAQLEKSRLLSDRFSAERPKGSFSTLEIQRTEQGDSAMYLCASSSWDREYEQYFGPGTRLTVT.

The CDR3 spells CASSVGGLAGYEQYF. CDR3 DNA sequence: TGCGCCAGCAGCGTGGGGGGACTAGCGGGGTACGAGCAGTACTTC. This sequence joins TRBV5-1 and TRBJ2-7; TRBD2 matches 13 bases. The trim removed 4 bases at V and 4 bases at J, leaving 5 bases unmatched. The germline V gene encodes CDR1 SGHRS and CDR2 YFSETQ. CDR3 length: 15 amino acids. Supplemented by reference TRBV5-1 and TRBJ2-7, the full variable domain reads KAGVTQTPRYLIKTRGQQVTLSCSPISGHRSVSWYQQTPGQGLQFLFEYFSETQRNKGNFPGRFSGRQFSNSRSEMNVSTLELGDSALYLCASSVGGLAGYEQYFGPGTRLTVT.

The chain carries TRBV10-3 and TRBJ2-7; D remains unclear. Trimming removed 2 bases at V and 2 bases at J, with 10 bases between. Germline CDR1 reads ENHRY; CDR2 reads SYGVKD. There are 14 residues in the CDR3. CDR3 sequence (DNA): TGTGCCATCAGTGAGGGTAGCATCGCCTACGAGCAGTACTTC. Residues: CAISEGSIAYEQYF.

The chain recombines TRBV18 with TRBJ2-4; 10 nucleotides agree with TRBD1. The CDR3 totals 19 residues. V lost 3 bases and J lost 1; bases outside the gene matches: 12. Per the germline V gene, CDR1 is KGHSH and CDR2 is LQKENI. The CDR3 nucleotides read TGTGCCAGCTCACCTCGGGACAGGGGACGATTCGAGGCCAAAAACATTCAGTACTTC. Translation: CASSPRDRGRFEAKNIQYF.

The CDR3 loop reads CSVWGDAYEQYF. CDR3 in DNA: TGCAGCGTTTGGGGGGACGCCTACGAGCAGTACTTC. The chain combines TRBV29-1 with TRBJ2-7; D may be TRBD2 (6 bases). The CDR3 spans 12 residues. Per germline, CDR1 SQVTM and CDR2 ANQGSEA. V lost 5 bases, J lost 2 bases, and 10 bases lay in between.